The rows below give T cell receptor beta chains drawn from one sample of a study of blood T cell repertoires in COVID-19. Clones were sequenced by immunoSEQ multiplex PCR, and TCRdb holds only the in-frame ones, with some missing. Among 80,000 to 100,000 clones listed, about nine tenths were seen once. The sample consisted of peripheral blood. Receptors were obtained from a human donor with active COVID-19. The donor label of this sample is uncertain. Each CDR3 is given with its conserved first and last residue. A D gene is named only where the DNA matches it firmly. Expanded clones get a size class; other rows say once, few or many, or leave the size out.

clone size: few
D gene: TRBD1
V gene: TRBV10-2
J gene: TRBJ1-6
CDR3 protein: CATGTGYNSPLHF
CDR3 DNA: TGCGCCACCGGGACAGGGTATAATTCACCCCTCCACTTT

clone size: NA
D gene: NA
V gene: TRBV2
J gene: TRBJ2-3
CDR3 protein: CASSDRFAGWSTDTQYF
CDR3 DNA: TGTGCCAGCAGTGATCGCTTTGCGGGGTGGAGTACAGATACGCAGTATTTT

clone size: NA
D gene: NA
V gene: TRBV5-1
J gene: TRBJ2-7
CDR3 protein: CASKVSGTDYEQYF
CDR3 DNA: TGCGCCAGCAAAGTATCCGGGACTGACTACGAGCAGTACTTC

clone size: NA
D gene: NA
V gene: TRBV7-6
J gene: TRBJ2-5
CDR3 protein: CASSVGGPQGETQYF
CDR3 DNA: TGTGCCAGCAGCGTAGGGGGTCCCCAGGGAGAGACCCAGTACTTC

clone size: NA
D gene: TRBD1
V gene: TRBV5-1
J gene: TRBJ2-5
CDR3 protein: CASKGPTGEVGETQYF
CDR3 DNA: TGCGCCAGCAAAGGGCCGACAGGGGAGGTCGGAGAGACCCAGTACTTC

clone size: NA
D gene: TRBD1
V gene: TRBV27
J gene: TRBJ1-2
CDR3 protein: CASSSTGDHGYTF
CDR3 DNA: TGTGCCAGCAGTTCTACAGGGGATCATGGCTACACCTTC

clone size: NA
D gene: TRBD2
V gene: TRBV5-1
J gene: TRBJ2-4
CDR3 protein: CASSLDLTSGTLAKNIQYF
CDR3 DNA: TGCGCCAGCAGCTTGGATCTGACTAGCGGAACCTTAGCCAAAAACATTCAGTACTTC

clone size: NA
D gene: TRBD1
V gene: TRBV2
J gene: TRBJ1-5
CDR3 protein: CASSRDRANQPQHF
CDR3 DNA: TGTGCCAGCAGTCGGGACAGGGCGAATCAGCCCCAGCATTTT

clone size: NA
D gene: NA
V gene: TRBV27
J gene: TRBJ1-6
CDR3 protein: CASRDRVNSPLHF
CDR3 DNA: TGTGCCAGCAGGGACAGAGTTAATTCACCCCTCCACTTT

clone size: once
D gene: TRBD2
V gene: TRBV16
J gene: TRBJ2-3
CDR3 protein: CASSQSWRGGSGDTQYF
CDR3 DNA: TGTGCCAGCAGCCAATCATGGCGGGGGGGCAGTGGAGATACGCAGTATTTT

clone size: NA
D gene: NA
V gene: TRBV3-1/TRBV3-2
J gene: TRBJ2-7
CDR3 protein: CASSQGWSQYF
CDR3 DNA: TGTGCCAGCAGCCAAGGGTGGAGTCAGTACTTC

clone size: once
D gene: TRBD1
V gene: TRBV15
J gene: TRBJ1-5
CDR3 protein: CATSRDSGGVGNQPQHF
CDR3 DNA: TGTGCCACCAGCAGAGATTCAGGGGGAGTGGGCAATCAGCCCCAGCATTTT

clone size: NA
D gene: NA
V gene: TRBV11-2
J gene: TRBJ1-2
CDR3 protein: CASMGANYGYTF
CDR3 DNA: TGTGCCAGCATGGGAGCTAACTATGGCTACACCTTC

clone size: NA
D gene: NA
V gene: TRBV7-6
J gene: TRBJ1-4
CDR3 protein: CASSLAQGPTNEKLFF
CDR3 DNA: TGTGCCAGCAGCTTAGCACAGGGCCCAACTAATGAAAAACTGTTTTTT

clone size: NA
D gene: NA
V gene: TRBV19
J gene: TRBJ2-2
CDR3 protein: CASSLRVTGELFF
CDR3 DNA: TGTGCCAGTAGTCTCAGGGTTACCGGGGAGCTGTTTTTT

clone size: NA
D gene: TRBD1
V gene: TRBV5-1
J gene: TRBJ1-4
CDR3 protein: CASSFGTDNEKLFF
CDR3 DNA: TGCGCCAGCAGCTTCGGGACAGATAATGAAAAACTGTTTTTT

clone size: NA
D gene: NA
V gene: TRBV6-5
J gene: TRBJ2-3
CDR3 protein: CASRNRDSSTDTQYF
CDR3 DNA: TGTGCCAGCAGAAACCGGGACTCCAGCACAGATACGCAGTATTTT

clone size: NA
D gene: TRBD1
V gene: TRBV12-5
J gene: TRBJ2-1
CDR3 protein: CASGLEDRGRQFF
CDR3 DNA: TGTGCTAGTGGTTTGGAGGACAGGGGCCGGCAGTTCTTC

clone size: NA
D gene: NA
V gene: TRBV19
J gene: TRBJ2-2
CDR3 protein: CASSKPPPKKYINTGELFF
CDR3 DNA: TGTGCCAGTAGTAAACCCCCCCCCAAGAAGTACATTAACACCGGGGAGCTGTTTTTT

clone size: NA
D gene: NA
V gene: TRBV27
J gene: TRBJ1-2
CDR3 protein: CASSFQGGRYGYTF
CDR3 DNA: TGTGCCAGCAGTTTTCAGGGAGGAAGGTATGGCTACACCTTC

clone size: NA
D gene: TRBD1
V gene: TRBV9
J gene: TRBJ2-7
CDR3 protein: CASSEDRSNEQYF
CDR3 DNA: TGTGCCAGCAGCGAGGACAGGAGCAACGAGCAGTACTTC

clone size: NA
D gene: NA
V gene: TRBV27
J gene: TRBJ2-5
CDR3 protein: CASSLFGGVQETQYF
CDR3 DNA: TGTGCCAGCAGTTTATTCGGAGGGGTCCAAGAGACCCAGTACTTC

clone size: NA
D gene: NA
V gene: TRBV29-1
J gene: TRBJ2-7
CDR3 protein: CSVVMQGSSYEQYF
CDR3 DNA: TGCAGCGTTGTAATGCAGGGCAGCTCCTACGAGCAGTACTTC

clone size: NA
D gene: TRBD1
V gene: TRBV9
J gene: TRBJ1-3
CDR3 protein: CASSVEGQGLSGNTIYF
CDR3 DNA: TGTGCCAGCAGCGTAGAGGGACAGGGCCTCTCTGGAAACACCATATATTTT

clone size: NA
D gene: TRBD2
V gene: TRBV15
J gene: TRBJ2-1
CDR3 protein: CATSRDRLSGGPSSYNEQFF
CDR3 DNA: TGTGCCACCAGCAGAGATCGGCTTAGCGGGGGGCCTAGCTCCTACAATGAGCAGTTCTTC

clone size: NA
D gene: NA
V gene: TRBV18
J gene: TRBJ2-5
CDR3 protein: CASSPPSQVQETQYF
CDR3 DNA: TGTGCCAGCTCACCACCGTCGCAGGTCCAAGAGACCCAGTACTTC

clone size: NA
D gene: TRBD2
V gene: TRBV2
J gene: TRBJ2-3
CDR3 protein: CASSEASGGDTQYF
CDR3 DNA: TGTGCCAGCAGTGAGGCTAGCGGGGGAGATACGCAGTATTTT

clone size: once
D gene: NA
V gene: TRBV5-1
J gene: TRBJ1-2
CDR3 protein: CASSLALTRSNYGYTF
CDR3 DNA: TGCGCCAGCAGCTTGGCCCTCACACGATCTAACTATGGCTACACCTTC

clone size: NA
D gene: NA
V gene: TRBV12-5
J gene: TRBJ1-2
CDR3 protein: CASGSRTANYGYTF
CDR3 DNA: TGTGCTAGTGGTTCCCGGACAGCCAACTATGGCTACACCTTC

clone size: once
D gene: TRBD1
V gene: TRBV5-1
J gene: TRBJ2-2
CDR3 protein: CASSPTGGIVTGELFF
CDR3 DNA: TGCGCCAGCAGCCCGACAGGGGGGATCGTCACCGGGGAGCTGTTTTTT

clone size: NA
D gene: TRBD1
V gene: TRBV6-5
J gene: TRBJ1-4
CDR3 protein: CASRPTGGRNEKLFF
CDR3 DNA: TGTGCCAGCAGGCCCACAGGGGGAAGGAATGAAAAACTGTTTTTT

clone size: NA
D gene: TRBD2
V gene: TRBV7-3
J gene: TRBJ2-3
CDR3 protein: CASSLRSSGGAPDTQYF
CDR3 DNA: TGTGCCAGCAGCTTACGGTCTAGCGGGGGGGCCCCAGATACGCAGTATTTT

clone size: NA
D gene: TRBD2
V gene: TRBV4-3
J gene: TRBJ2-3
CDR3 protein: CASSQELAGARDTQYF
CDR3 DNA: TGCGCCAGCAGCCAAGAACTAGCGGGGGCTAGAGATACGCAGTATTTT

clone size: NA
D gene: TRBD1
V gene: TRBV5-5
J gene: TRBJ2-5
CDR3 protein: CASSPGQGEAYQETQYF
CDR3 DNA: TGTGCCAGCAGCCCGGGACAGGGAGAGGCTTACCAAGAGACCCAGTACTTC

clone size: NA
D gene: TRBD2
V gene: TRBV11-2
J gene: TRBJ2-5
CDR3 protein: CASSPLGTSGGVIGETQYF
CDR3 DNA: TGTGCCAGCAGCCCGCTTGGGACTAGCGGGGGGGTAATAGGAGAGACCCAGTACTTC

clone size: NA
D gene: TRBD2
V gene: TRBV6-4
J gene: TRBJ2-3
CDR3 protein: CASSDSSGGPTDTQYF
CDR3 DNA: TGTGCCAGCAGTGACTCTAGCGGGGGGCCGACAGATACGCAGTATTTT

clone size: NA
D gene: TRBD2
V gene: TRBV5-4
J gene: TRBJ2-5
CDR3 protein: CASSPVAGGQETQYF
CDR3 DNA: TGTGCCAGCAGCCCGGTCGCGGGGGGGCAAGAGACCCAGTACTTC

clone size: NA
D gene: TRBD1
V gene: TRBV24-1
J gene: TRBJ1-5
CDR3 protein: CATSDYLGDRGGSNQPQHF
CDR3 DNA: TGTGCCACCAGTGATTATTTGGGGGACAGGGGTGGAAGCAATCAGCCCCAGCATTTT

clone size: NA
D gene: NA
V gene: TRBV11-2
J gene: TRBJ1-5
CDR3 protein: CASSIWTDQPQHF
CDR3 DNA: TGTGCCAGCAGCATCTGGACAGATCAGCCCCAGCATTTT

clone size: NA
D gene: NA
V gene: TRBV5-1
J gene: TRBJ1-3
CDR3 protein: CASSLAAGNTIYF
CDR3 DNA: TGCGCCAGCAGCTTGGCGGCTGGAAACACCATATATTTT